A selection of T cell receptor beta chains follows, all from one sample in a study of glioma-infiltrating T cells. TCRdb analysed the multiplex PCR reads with MiXCR anew, one entry per CDR3 protein. The sample includes approximately 140,000 distinct CDR3 sequences, 24% of them seen just once. Material for sequencing was glioma tissue, nonneoplastic brain tissue, or PBMCs (not recorded which). These receptors were taken from a human donor with low-grade glioma or glioblastoma, undergoing nonglioma brain surgery, or in good health (not recorded which). The CDR3 runs from the conserved cysteine through the conserved F or W. D genes are given only for firm matches. The size entry is marked missing in some rows and otherwise reads once, few, many or a size class.

clone size	V gene	CDR3 length	D gene	J gene	CDR3 DNA	CDR3 protein
.	TRBV5-5	17	TRBD2	TRBJ2-1	TGTGCCAGCAGCTTGTCCAGCGGGGGGGCCTCCTACAATGAGCAGTTCTTC	CASSLSSGGASYNEQFF
many	TRBV28	14	TRBD1	TRBJ1-5	TGTGCCAGCATTACGGACAGGACACATCAGCCCCAGCATTTT	CASITDRTHQPQHF
.	TRBV11-3	16	TRBD1	TRBJ2-1	TGTGCCAGCAGCTTAGTGTCCCGACAGGGGGGCAATGAGCAGTTCTTC	CASSLVSRQGGNEQFF
many	TRBV15	14	TRBD1	TRBJ1-5	TGTGCCACCGAAGCGGACAGGAGAAATCAGCCCCAGCATTTT	CATEADRRNQPQHF
many	TRBV27	15	.	TRBJ1-4	TGTGCCAGCAGTTCCCCGGACTTCAGGGCGGGAAAACTGTTTTTT	CASSSPDFRAGKLFF
many	TRBV15	15	.	TRBJ1-1	TGTGCCACCAGCAGAGATGCGGGACAGAACACTGAAGCTTTCTTT	CATSRDAGQNTEAFF
.	TRBV3-1	15	.	TRBJ1-5	TGTGCCAGCAGCCTTCGGAGGGGTGGCAATCAGCCCCAGCATTTT	CASSLRRGGNQPQHF
many	TRBV6-6	12	.	TRBJ1-6	TGTGCCAGCAGTTACTCAAATTCACCCCTCCACTTT	CASSYSNSPLHF
many	TRBV6-1	14	TRBD1	TRBJ1-1	TGTGCCAGCAGTCCACAGGGGGGTAGCGGTGAAGCTTTCTTT	CASSPQGGSGEAFF
.	TRBV12-5	13	TRBD1	TRBJ1-2	TGTGCTACCCACCGACAGGGAGCCTATGGCTACACCTTC	CATHRQGAYGYTF
.	TRBV2	13	TRBD1	TRBJ1-2	TGTGCCAGCAGTGAAGGGACAGGGTTTGGCTACACCTTC	CASSEGTGFGYTF
few	TRBV7-2	13	TRBD1	TRBJ1-1	TGTGCCAGCAGCCCACGGACAGGGGGCGGCGCTTTCTTT	CASSPRTGGGAFF
few	TRBV4-1	18	TRBD2	TRBJ2-2	TGCGCCAGCAGCCAGGGAGGACTAGCAGGGGTAGGCACCGGGGAGCTGTTTTTT	CASSQGGLAGVGTGELFF
.	TRBV5-1	14	.	TRBJ2-3	TGCGCCAGTGAGCGTGGCTCTAGCACAGATACGCAGTATTTT	CASERGSSTDTQYF
.	TRBV12-3/TRBV12-4	9	.	TRBJ1-5	TGTGCCAGCATGCAGCCCCAGCATTTT	CASMQPQHF
many	TRBV28	15	.	TRBJ1-3	TGTGCCAGCAGTTGGAGGGCCAGCTCTGGAAACACCATATATTTT	CASSWRASSGNTIYF
.	TRBV29-1	12	.	TRBJ1-1	TGCAGCACGACGGGGGGTGACACTGAAGCTTTCTTT	CSTTGGDTEAFF